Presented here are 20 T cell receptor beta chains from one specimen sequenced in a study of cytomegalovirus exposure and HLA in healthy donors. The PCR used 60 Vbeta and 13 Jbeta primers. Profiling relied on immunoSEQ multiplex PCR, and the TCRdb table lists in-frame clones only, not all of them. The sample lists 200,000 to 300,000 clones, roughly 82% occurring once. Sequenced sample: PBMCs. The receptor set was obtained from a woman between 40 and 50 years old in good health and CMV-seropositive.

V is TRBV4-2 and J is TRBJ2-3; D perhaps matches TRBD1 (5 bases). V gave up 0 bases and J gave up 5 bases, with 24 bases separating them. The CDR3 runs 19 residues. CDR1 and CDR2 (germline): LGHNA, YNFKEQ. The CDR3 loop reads CASSQDLGPQVGPGDTQYF. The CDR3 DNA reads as TGTGCCAGCAGCCAAGATCTGGGCCCACAGGTCGGGCCGGGAGATACGCAGTATTTT.

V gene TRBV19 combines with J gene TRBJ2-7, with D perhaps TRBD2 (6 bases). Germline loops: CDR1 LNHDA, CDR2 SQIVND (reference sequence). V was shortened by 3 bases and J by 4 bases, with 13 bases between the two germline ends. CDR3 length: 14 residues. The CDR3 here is CASSINGGTYEQYF. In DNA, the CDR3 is TGTGCCAGTAGTATCAATGGCGGGACTTACGAGCAGTACTTC.

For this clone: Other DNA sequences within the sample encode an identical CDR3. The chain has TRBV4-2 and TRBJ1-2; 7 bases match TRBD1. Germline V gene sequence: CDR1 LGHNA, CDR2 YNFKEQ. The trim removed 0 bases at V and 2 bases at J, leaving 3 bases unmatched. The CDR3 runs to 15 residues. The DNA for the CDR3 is TGTGCCAGCAGCCAAGAAGGGACAGCCAACTATGGCTACACCTTC. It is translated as CASSQEGTANYGYTF.

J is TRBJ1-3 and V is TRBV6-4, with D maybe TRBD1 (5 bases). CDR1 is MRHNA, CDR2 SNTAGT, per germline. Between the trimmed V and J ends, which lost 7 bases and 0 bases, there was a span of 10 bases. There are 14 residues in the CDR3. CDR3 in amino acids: CASKPGCSGNTIYF. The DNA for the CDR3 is TGTGCCAGCAAACCAGGGTGCTCTGGAAACACCATATATTTT.

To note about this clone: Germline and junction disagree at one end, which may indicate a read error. CDR3 sequence: CSSSLVQGGQFF. The CDR3 coding sequence is TGTTCCAGCAGCTTAGTACAGGGGGGGCAGTTCTTC. The J gene is TRBJ2-1, the V gene TRBV7-9; 8 positions match TRBD1. This CDR3 spans 12 amino acids. Germline CDR1 is SEHNR and CDR2 is FQNEAQ (reference sequence).

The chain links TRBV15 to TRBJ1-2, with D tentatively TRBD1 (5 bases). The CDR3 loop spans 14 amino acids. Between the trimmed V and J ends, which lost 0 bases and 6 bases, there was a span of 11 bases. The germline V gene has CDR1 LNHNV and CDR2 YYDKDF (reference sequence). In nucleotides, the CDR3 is TGTGCCACCAGCAGAGATGGGGGGAGCCATGGCTACACCTTC. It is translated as CATSRDGGSHGYTF.

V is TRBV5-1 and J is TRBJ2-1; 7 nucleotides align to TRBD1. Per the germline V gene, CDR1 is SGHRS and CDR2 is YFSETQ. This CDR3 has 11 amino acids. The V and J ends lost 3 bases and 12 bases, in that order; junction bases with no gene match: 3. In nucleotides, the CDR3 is TGCGCCAGCAGCTCCGACAGGGCGCAGTTCTTC. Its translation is CASSSDRAQFF. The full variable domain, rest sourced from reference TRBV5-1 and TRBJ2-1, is KAGVTQTPRYLIKTRGQQVTLSCSPISGHRSVSWYQQTPGQGLQFLFEYFSETQRNKGNFPGRFSGRQFSNSRSEMNVSTLELGDSALYLCASSSDRAQFFGPGTRLTVL.

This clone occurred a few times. The CDR3 nucleotides read TGTGCCAGCAGTGAATCAGGTCAATCCTACGAGCAGTACTTC. It codes for CASSESGQSYEQYF. The chain couples TRBV25-1 to TRBJ2-7; D unresolved. The V and J ends lost 1 base and 1 base respectively, with 8 bases between them. The CDR3 runs to 14 residues. Germline CDR1 and CDR2: MGHDK and SYGVNS.

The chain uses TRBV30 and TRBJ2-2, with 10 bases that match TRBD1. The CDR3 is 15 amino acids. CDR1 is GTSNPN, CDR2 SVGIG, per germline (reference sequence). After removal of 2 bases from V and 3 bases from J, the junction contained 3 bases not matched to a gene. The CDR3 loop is CAWSMGQGYTGELFF. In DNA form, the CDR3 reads TGTGCCTGGAGTATGGGACAGGGGTACACCGGGGAGCTGTTTTTT.

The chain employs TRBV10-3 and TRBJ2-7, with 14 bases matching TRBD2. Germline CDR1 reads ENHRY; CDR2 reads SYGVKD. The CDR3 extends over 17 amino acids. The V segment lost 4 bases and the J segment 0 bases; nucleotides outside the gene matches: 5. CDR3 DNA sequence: TGTGCCATCAGTGGAGGGACTAGCGGGAGTGGCTCCTACGAGCAGTACTTC. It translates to CAISGGTSGSGSYEQYF.

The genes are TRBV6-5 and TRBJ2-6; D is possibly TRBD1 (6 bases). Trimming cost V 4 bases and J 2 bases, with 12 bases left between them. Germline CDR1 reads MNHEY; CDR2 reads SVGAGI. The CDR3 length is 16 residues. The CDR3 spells CASSLQGITGANVLTF. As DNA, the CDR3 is TGTGCCAGCAGTTTACAGGGTATCACTGGGGCCAACGTCCTGACTTTC.

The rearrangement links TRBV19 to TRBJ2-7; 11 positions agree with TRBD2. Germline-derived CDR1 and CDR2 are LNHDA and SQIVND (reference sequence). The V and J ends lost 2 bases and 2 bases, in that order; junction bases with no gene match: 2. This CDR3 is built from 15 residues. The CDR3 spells CASSIKLAGAYEQYF. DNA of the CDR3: TGTGCCAGTAGTATAAAACTAGCGGGGGCCTACGAGCAGTACTTC.

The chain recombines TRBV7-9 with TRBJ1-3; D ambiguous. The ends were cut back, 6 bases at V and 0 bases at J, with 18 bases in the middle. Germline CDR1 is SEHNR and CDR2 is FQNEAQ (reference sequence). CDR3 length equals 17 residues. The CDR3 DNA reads TGTGCCAGCAGACCGCGCCCGGGTCCATCCTCTGGAAACACCATATATTTT. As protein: CASRPRPGPSSGNTIYF.

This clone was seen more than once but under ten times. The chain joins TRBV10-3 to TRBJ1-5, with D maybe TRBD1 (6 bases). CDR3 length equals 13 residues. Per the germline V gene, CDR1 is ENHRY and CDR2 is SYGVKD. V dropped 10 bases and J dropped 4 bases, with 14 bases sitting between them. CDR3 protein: CATGGAENQPQHF. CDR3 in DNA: TGTGCCACCGGGGGGGCGGAAAATCAGCCCCAGCATTTT.

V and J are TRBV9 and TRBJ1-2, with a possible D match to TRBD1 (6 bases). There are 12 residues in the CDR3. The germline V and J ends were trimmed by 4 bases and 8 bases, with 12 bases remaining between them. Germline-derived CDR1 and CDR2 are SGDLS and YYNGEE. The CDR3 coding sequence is TGTGCCAGCAGCCCACAGGGTCGGGGCTACACCTTC. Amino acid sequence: CASSPQGRGYTF.

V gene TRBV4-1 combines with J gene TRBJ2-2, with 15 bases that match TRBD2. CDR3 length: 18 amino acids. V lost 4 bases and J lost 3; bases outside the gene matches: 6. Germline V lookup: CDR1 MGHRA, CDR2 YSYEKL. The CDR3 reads CASSPRGLAGGHTGELFF. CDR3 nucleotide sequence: TGCGCCAGCAGCCCACGAGGACTAGCGGGGGGGCACACCGGGGAGCTGTTTTTT.

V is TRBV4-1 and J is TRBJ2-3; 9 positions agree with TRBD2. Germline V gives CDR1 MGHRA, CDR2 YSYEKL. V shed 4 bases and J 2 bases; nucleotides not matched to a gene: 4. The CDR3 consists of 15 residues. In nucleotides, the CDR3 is TGCGCCAGCAGCCCTAGCGGGGACACCACAGATACGCAGTATTTT. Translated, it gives CASSPSGDTTDTQYF.

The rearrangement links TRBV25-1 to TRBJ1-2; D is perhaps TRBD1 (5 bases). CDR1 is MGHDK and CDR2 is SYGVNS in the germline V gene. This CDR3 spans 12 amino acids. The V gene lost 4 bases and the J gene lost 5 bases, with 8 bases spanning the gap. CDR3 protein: CASSATGYGYTF. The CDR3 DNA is TGTGCCAGCAGTGCCACAGGATATGGCTACACCTTC.

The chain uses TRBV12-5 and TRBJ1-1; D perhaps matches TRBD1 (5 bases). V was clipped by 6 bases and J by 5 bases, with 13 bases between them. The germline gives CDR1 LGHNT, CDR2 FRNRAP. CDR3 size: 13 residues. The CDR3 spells CASGVDILTEAFF. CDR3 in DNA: TGTGCTAGTGGGGTGGACATATTAACTGAAGCTTTCTTT.

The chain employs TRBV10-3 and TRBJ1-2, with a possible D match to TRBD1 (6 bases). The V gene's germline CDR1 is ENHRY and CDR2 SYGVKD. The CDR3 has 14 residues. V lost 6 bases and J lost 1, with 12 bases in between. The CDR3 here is CAIREIQGNYGYTF. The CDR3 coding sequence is TGTGCCATCAGGGAGATACAGGGTAACTATGGCTACACCTTC.